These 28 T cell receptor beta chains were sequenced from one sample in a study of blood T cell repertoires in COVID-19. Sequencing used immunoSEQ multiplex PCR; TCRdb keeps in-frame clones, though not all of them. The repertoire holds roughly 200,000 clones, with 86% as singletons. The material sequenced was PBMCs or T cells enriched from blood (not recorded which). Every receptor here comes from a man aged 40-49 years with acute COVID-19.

CDR3 sequence (DNA): TGTGCCAGCAGTAACCCAGGGGTGGCTCAGCCCCAGCATTTT. It specifies CASSNPGVAQPQHF. The chain links TRBV6-5 to TRBJ1-5, with a weak D call TRBD1 (6 bases). V gave up 5 bases and J gave up 6 bases, with 14 bases separating them. The CDR3 runs 14 residues. Germline V gives CDR1 MNHEY, CDR2 SVGAGI.

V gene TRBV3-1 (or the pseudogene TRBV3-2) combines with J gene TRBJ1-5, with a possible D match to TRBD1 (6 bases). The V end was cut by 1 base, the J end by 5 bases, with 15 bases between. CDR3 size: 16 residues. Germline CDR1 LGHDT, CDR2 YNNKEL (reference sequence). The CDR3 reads CASSQATGGGHQPQHF. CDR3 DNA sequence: TGTGCCAGCAGCCAAGCAACTGGGGGGGGGCATCAGCCCCAGCATTTT.

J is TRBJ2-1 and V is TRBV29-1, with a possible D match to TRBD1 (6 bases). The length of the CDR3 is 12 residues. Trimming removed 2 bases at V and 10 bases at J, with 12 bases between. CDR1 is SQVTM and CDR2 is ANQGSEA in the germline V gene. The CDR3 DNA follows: TGCAGCGTTGAATCCCAGGGGACCGAGCAGTTCTTC. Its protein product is CSVESQGTEQFF.

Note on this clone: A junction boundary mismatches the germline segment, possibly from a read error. The CDR3 loop is CASREGQGAGYSNQPQHF. CDR3 nucleotides: TGTGCCAGCAGGGAAGGACAGGGGGCGGGTTATAGCAATCAGCCCCAGCATTTT. V is TRBV6-1 and J is TRBJ1-5; 11 bases align to TRBD1. Germline values: CDR1 MNHNS, CDR2 SASEGT. The CDR3 is 18 amino acids.

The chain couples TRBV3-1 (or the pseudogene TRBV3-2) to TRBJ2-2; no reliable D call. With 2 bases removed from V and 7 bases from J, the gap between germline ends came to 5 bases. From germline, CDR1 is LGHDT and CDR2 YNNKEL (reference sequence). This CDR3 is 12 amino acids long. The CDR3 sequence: CASSQQYGELFF. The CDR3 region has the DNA TGTGCCAGCAGCCAACAGTACGGGGAGCTGTTTTTT.

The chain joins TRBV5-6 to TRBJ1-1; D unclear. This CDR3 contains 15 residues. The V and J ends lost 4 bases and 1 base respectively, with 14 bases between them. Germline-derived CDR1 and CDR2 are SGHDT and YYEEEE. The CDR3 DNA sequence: TGTGCCAGCAGCCCTCTGGCCCTTCCGAACACTGAAGCTTTCTTT. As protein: CASSPLALPNTEAFF. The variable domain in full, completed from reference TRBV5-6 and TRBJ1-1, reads DAGVTQSPTHLIKTRGQQVTLRCSPKSGHDTVSWYQQALGQGPQFIFQYYEEEERQRGNFPDRFSGHQFPNYSSELNVNALLLGDSALYLCASSPLALPNTEAFFGQGTRLTVV.

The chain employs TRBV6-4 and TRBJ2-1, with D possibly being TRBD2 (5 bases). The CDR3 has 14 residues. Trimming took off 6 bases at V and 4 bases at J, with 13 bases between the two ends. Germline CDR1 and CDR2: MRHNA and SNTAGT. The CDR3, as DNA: TGTGCCAGCAGAGAGGACTGGAGATACAATGAGCAGTTCTTC. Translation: CASREDWRYNEQFF.

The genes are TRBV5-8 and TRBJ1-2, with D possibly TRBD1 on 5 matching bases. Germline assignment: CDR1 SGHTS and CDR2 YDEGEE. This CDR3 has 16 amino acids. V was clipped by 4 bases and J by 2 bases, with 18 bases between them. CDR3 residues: CASSDAQGARNYGYTF. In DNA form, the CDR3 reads TGTGCCAGCAGCGACGCCCAGGGTGCACGGAACTATGGCTACACCTTC.

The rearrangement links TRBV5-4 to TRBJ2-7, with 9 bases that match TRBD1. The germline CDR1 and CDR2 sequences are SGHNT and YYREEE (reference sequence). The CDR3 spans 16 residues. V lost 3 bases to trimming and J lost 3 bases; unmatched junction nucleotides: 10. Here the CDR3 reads CASSYSSTGGYYEQYF. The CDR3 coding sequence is TGTGCCAGCAGCTATAGCTCGACAGGGGGGTACTACGAGCAGTACTTC.

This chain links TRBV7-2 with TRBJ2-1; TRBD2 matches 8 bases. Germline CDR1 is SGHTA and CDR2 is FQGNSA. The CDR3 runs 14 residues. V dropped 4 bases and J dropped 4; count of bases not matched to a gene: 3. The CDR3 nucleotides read TGTGCCAGCAGCTCTGGGACTAGATACAATGAGCAGTTCTTC. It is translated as CASSSGTRYNEQFF.

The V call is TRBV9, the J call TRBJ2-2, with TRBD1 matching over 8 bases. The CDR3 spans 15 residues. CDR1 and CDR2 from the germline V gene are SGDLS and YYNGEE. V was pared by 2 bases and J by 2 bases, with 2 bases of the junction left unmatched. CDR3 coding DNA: TGTGCCAGCAGCGTGGGGACAGGAAACACCGGGGAGCTGTTTTTT. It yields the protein CASSVGTGNTGELFF. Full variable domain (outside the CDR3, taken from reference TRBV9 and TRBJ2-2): DSGVTQTPKHLITATGQRVTLRCSPRSGDLSVYWYQQSLDQGLQFLIQYYNGEERAKGNILERFSAQQFPDLHSELNLSSLELGDSALYFCASSVGTGNTGELFFGEGSRLTVL.

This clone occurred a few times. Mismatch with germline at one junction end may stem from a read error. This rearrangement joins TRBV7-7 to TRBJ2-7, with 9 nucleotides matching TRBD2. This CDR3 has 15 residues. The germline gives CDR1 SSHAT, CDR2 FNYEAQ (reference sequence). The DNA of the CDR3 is TGTGCTAGCAGCCCCGGAGCGGGAGGCTCCTACGAGCAGTACTTC. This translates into CASSPGAGGSYEQYF.

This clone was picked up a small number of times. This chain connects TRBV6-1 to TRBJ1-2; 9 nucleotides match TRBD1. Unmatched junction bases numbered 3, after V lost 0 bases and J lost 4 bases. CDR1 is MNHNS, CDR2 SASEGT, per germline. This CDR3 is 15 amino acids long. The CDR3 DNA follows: TGTGCCAGCAGTGAAGCTGGACAGGGGAGCTATGGCTACACCTTC. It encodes CASSEAGQGSYGYTF.

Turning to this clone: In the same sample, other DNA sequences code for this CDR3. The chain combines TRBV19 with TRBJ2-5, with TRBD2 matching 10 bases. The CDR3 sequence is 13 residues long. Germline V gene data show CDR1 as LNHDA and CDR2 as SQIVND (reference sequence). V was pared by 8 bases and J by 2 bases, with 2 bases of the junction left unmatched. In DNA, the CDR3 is TGTGCCAGTCGGACTAGCGGACAAGAGACCCAGTACTTC. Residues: CASRTSGQETQYF.

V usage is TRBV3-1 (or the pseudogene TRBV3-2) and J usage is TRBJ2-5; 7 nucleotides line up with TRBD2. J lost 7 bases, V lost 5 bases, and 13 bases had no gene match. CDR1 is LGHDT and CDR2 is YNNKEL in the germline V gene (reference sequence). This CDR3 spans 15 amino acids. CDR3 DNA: TGTGCCAGCAGCTTATCGCTAGCGGCAGGTACGACCCAGTACTTC. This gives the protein CASSLSLAAGTTQYF.

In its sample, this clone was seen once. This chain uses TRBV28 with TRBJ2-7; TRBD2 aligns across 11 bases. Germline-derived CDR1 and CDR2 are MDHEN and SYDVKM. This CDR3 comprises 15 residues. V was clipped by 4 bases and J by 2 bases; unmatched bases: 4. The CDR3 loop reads CASSSPGLAAYEQYF. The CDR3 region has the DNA TGTGCCAGCAGTTCACCGGGACTAGCGGCCTACGAGCAGTACTTC.

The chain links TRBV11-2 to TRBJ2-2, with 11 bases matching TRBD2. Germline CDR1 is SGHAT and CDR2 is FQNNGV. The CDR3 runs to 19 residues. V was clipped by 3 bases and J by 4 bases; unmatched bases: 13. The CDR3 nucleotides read TGTGCCAGCAGCTTCGGGGCGGTAGCGGGAGGGCCAGGCACCGGGGAGCTGTTTTTT. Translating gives CASSFGAVAGGPGTGELFF.

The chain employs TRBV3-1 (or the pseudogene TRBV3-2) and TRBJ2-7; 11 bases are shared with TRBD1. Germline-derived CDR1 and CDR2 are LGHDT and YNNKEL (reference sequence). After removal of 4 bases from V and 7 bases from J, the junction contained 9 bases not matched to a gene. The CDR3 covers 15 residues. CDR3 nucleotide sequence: TGTGCCAGCAGCCTTTCGGACAGGGGGCAAGGGGAGCAGTACTTC. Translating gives CASSLSDRGQGEQYF.

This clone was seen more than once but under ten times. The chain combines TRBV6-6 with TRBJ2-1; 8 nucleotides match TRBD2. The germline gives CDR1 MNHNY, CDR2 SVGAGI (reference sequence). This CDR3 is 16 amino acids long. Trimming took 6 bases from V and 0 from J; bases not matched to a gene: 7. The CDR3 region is CASRGKSGSSYNEQFF. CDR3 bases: TGTGCCAGCAGGGGGAAGAGCGGGAGCTCCTACAATGAGCAGTTCTTC.

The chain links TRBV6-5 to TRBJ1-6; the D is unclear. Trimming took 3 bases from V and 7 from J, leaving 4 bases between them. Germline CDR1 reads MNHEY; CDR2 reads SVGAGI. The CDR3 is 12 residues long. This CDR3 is CASSYSNSPLHF. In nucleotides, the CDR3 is TGTGCCAGCAGTTATTCGAATTCACCCCTCCACTTT.

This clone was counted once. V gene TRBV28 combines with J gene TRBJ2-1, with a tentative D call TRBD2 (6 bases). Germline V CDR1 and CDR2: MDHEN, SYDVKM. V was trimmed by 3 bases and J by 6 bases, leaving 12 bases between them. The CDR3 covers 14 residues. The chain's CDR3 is CASSLPTRGNEQFF. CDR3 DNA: TGTGCCAGCAGTTTGCCAACGCGGGGCAATGAGCAGTTCTTC.

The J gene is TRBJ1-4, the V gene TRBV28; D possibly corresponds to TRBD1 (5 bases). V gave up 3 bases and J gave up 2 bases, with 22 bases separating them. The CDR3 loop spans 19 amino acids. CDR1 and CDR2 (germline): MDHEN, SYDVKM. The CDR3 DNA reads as TGTGCCAGCAGTTTCCGGGACTCCAACCCCCGGGGCACTAATGAAAAACTGTTTTTT. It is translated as CASSFRDSNPRGTNEKLFF. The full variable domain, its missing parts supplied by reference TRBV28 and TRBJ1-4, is DVKVTQSSRYLVKRTGEKVFLECVQDMDHENMFWYRQDPGLGLRLIYFSYDVKMKEKGDIPEGYSVSREKKERFSLILESASTNQTSMYLCASSFRDSNPRGTNEKLFFGSGTQLSVL.

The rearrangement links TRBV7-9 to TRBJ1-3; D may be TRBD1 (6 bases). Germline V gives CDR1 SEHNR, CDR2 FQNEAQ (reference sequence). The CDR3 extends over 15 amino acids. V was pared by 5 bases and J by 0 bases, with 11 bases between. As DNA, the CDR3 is TGTGCCAGCAGCCATAAACAGGGCTCTGGAAACACCATATATTTT. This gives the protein CASSHKQGSGNTIYF.

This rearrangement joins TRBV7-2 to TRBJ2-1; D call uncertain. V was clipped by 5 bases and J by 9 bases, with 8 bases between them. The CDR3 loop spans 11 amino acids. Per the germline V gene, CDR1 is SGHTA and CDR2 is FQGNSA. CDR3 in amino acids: CASSIHREQFF. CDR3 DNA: TGTGCCAGCAGCATACACCGTGAGCAGTTCTTC.

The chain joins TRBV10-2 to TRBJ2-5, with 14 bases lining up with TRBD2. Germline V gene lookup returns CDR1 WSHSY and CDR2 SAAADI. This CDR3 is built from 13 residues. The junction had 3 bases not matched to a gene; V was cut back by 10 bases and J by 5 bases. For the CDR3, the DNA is TGCGCCACGGGACTAGCGGGAGAGGAGACCCAGTACTTC. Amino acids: CATGLAGEETQYF.

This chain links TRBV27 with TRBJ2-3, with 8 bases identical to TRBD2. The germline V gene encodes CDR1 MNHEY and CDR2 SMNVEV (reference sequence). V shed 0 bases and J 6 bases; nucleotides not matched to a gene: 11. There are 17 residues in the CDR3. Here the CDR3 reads CASSLSPLAGGRDTQYF. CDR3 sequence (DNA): TGTGCCAGCAGTTTATCTCCCCTGGCGGGAGGACGTGATACGCAGTATTTT.

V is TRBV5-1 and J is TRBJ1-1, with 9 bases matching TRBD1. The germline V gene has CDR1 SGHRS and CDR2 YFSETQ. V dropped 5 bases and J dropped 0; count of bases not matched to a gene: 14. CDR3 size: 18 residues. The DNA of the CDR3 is TGCGCCAGCAGTTCCTTCTACAGGGGGCGCCTAGTGAACACTGAAGCTTTCTTT. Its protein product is CASSSFYRGRLVNTEAFF.

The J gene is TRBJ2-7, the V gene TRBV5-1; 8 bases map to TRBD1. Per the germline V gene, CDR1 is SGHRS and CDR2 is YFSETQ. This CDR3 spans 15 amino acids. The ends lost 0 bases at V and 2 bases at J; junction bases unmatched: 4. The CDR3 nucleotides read TGCGCCAGCAGCTTGGGGGGGACAGGCACCTACGAGCAGTACTTC. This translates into CASSLGGTGTYEQYF.